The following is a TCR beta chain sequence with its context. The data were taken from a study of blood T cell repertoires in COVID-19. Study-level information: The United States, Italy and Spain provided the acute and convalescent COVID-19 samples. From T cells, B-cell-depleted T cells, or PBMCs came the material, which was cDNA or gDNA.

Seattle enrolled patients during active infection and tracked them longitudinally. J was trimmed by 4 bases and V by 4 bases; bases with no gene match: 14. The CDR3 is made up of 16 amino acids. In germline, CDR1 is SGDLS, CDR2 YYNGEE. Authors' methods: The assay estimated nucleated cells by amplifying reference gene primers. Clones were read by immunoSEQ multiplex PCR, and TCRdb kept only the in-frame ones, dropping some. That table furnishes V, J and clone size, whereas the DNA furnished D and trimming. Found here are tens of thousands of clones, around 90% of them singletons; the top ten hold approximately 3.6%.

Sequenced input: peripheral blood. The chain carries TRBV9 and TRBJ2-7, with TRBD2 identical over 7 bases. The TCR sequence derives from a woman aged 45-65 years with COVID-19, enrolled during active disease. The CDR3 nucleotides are TGTGCCAGCAGCCCCTCCGGGGGTAGCGGGTTATACGAGCAGTACTTC. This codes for CASSPSGGSGLYEQYF. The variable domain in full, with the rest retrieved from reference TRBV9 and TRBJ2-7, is DSGVTQTPKHLITATGQRVTLRCSPRSGDLSVYWYQQSLDQGLQFLIQYYNGEERAKGNILERFSAQQFPDLHSELNLSSLELGDSALYFCASSPSGGSGLYEQYFGPGTRLTVT.